Listed here is a single TCR beta chain. What it binds is unknown. It was with random hexamers that about 0.45 to 1 ug RNA was reverse transcribed. TCR beta CDR3 was amplified by immunoSEQ multiplex PCR. This amplification extended across 54 Vbeta and 13 Jbeta segments. TCRdb re-derived calls from the immunoSEQ multiplex PCR reads in MiXCR, one entry per CDR3 protein. The sample has about 53,000 distinct CDR3 sequences, 95% seen once. This entry is derived from a study of CD8 T cells in Susac syndrome. Study-wide results and caveats: Among active patients and in TEMRA cells, CD8+ clonal expansion in Susac reached its peak.

V gave up 6 bases and J gave up 9 bases, with 18 bases separating them. The CDR3 is made up of 14 amino acids. Germline values: CDR1 MNHEY, CDR2 SVGAGI. CD8+ and CD4+ T cells from blood underwent TCR beta sequencing, which was carried out in a high-throughput format. TEMRA cells were FACS-enriched, unlike CD8+ and CD4+ T cells, which were negatively isolated. The specimen was CD8+ T cells from PBMCs. This sequence was found in a human donor with Susac syndrome. The rearrangement joins TRBV6-5 to TRBJ2-1; D remains unclear. CDR3 coding DNA: TGTGCCAGCAGACCCCCCATAGGGCATGCTGAGCAGTTCTTC. It is translated as CASRPPIGHAEQFF.